These 8 T cell receptor beta chains came from one sample sequenced in a study of shared clonotypes between healthy human individuals. Produced via immunoSEQ multiplex PCR; TCRdb's table is partial and in-frame only. Among 2 million to 2.5 million clones listed, approximately 93% were seen once. Sequenced material: naive CD4+ T cells from PBMCs. As for subset: CD45RA+ positively selected. Source of these receptors: a man between 18 and 29 years old in good health. Some clones in this sample may be carry-over from other donors' samples.

The chain carries TRBV19 and TRBJ1-2, with D unresolved. The V end lost 2 bases, the J end lost 2 bases, and 9 bases lay between the germline ends. The CDR3 is made up of 14 amino acids. Germline CDR1 LNHDA, CDR2 SQIVND (reference sequence). The DNA of the CDR3 is TGTGCCAGTAGTATACAGGCCTTGAACTATGGCTACACCTTC. Its protein product is CASSIQALNYGYTF. The whole variable domain, remainder taken from reference TRBV19 and TRBJ1-2, is DGGITQSPKYLFRKEGQNVTLSCEQNLNHDAMYWYRQDPGQGLRLIYYSQIVNDFQKGDIAEGYSVSREKKESFPLTVTSAQKNPTAFYLCASSIQALNYGYTFGSGTRLTVV.

For the CDR3, the DNA is TGTGCCAGCAGCCCCACGGACTTATACAATGAGCAGTTCTTC. Translation gives CASSPTDLYNEQFF. The V call is TRBV7-9, the J call TRBJ2-1; TRBD2 might be the D (5 bases). CDR3 length equals 14 residues. V dropped 5 bases and J dropped 4 bases, with 12 bases sitting between them. Germline V gives CDR1 SEHNR, CDR2 FQNEAQ (reference sequence).

This sequence joins TRBV6-1 and TRBJ2-1; 7 nucleotides agree with TRBD2. Trimming removed 5 bases from V and 5 bases from J; junction bases left unmatched: 9. The CDR3 is made up of 15 amino acids. Germline V gives CDR1 MNHNS, CDR2 SASEGT. CDR3 sequence (DNA): TGTGCCAGCAGTAAGCGGGATGGGGTAAACAATGAGCAGTTCTTC. The encoded protein is CASSKRDGVNNEQFF.

The V and J genes are TRBV11-3 and TRBJ2-3; TRBD1 might be the D (5 bases). From germline, CDR1 is SGHNT and CDR2 YENEEA. V was pared by 5 bases and J by 6 bases, with 12 bases between. The CDR3 runs 13 residues. The CDR3 loop reads CASSETVTDTQYF. The CDR3 DNA follows: TGTGCCAGCAGCGAGACAGTCACGGATACGCAGTATTTT.

This clone showed up just once. This chain links TRBV10-2 with TRBJ2-1; TRBD1 matches 7 bases. CDR1 WSHSY and CDR2 SAAADI come from the germline V gene. The CDR3 loop spans 16 amino acids. V was pared by 6 bases and J by 3 bases, with 11 bases of the junction left unmatched. The CDR3 is CASRNRRGGFYNEQFF. For the CDR3, the DNA is TGCGCCAGCAGGAACCGGCGAGGGGGCTTCTACAATGAGCAGTTCTTC.

This sequence joins TRBV5-1 and TRBJ2-4; 7 nucleotides line up with TRBD1. CDR1 and CDR2 (germline): SGHRS, YFSETQ. V dropped 1 base and J dropped 8; count of bases not matched to a gene: 9. The CDR3 length is 15 residues. CDR3 protein: CASSLTPDRVDIQYF. CDR3 DNA: TGCGCCAGCAGCTTGACACCCGACAGGGTAGACATTCAGTACTTC.

The chain uses TRBV6-6 and TRBJ2-5, with TRBD2 identical over 8 bases. TRBJ2-7 matches the DNA end more closely, so the J call is doubtful. Germline V gene sequence: CDR1 MNHNY, CDR2 SVGAGI (reference sequence). The length of the CDR3 is 16 residues. CDR3 protein: CASSYALAGPSYEQYF. Here the CDR3 DNA reads TGTGCCAGCAGTTACGCCCTAGCGGGCCCGAGTTACGAGCAGTACTTC.

The rearrangement links TRBV19 to TRBJ2-5; 7 nucleotides agree with TRBD1. V shed 1 base and J 2 bases; nucleotides not matched to a gene: 4. Germline loops: CDR1 LNHDA, CDR2 SQIVND (reference sequence). The CDR3 consists of 15 residues. The CDR3 is CASSIAYRGQETQYF. CDR3 DNA: TGTGCCAGTAGTATAGCGTACAGGGGACAAGAGACCCAGTACTTC.